This T cell receptor beta chain emerged from a study of patients and donors after allogeneic stem cell transplantation. TCRdb recomputed calls from the RT-PCR reads with MiXCR, one row per CDR3 protein. The table lists 900,000 to 1,000,000 distinct CDR3 sequences, roughly 18% of them singletons. This clonotype has more than one count but fewer than ten. The receptor was derived from a human donor who was either an allogeneic HSCT recipient or a stem cell or donor lymphocyte infusion donor (not recorded which). It is not recorded whose cells these are; they may come from a transplant donor. The sample taken for sequencing was blood, either unsorted or a sorted T cell fraction (not recorded which).

Here the CDR3 reads CATSRDFSFGGLNGYTF. The CDR3 DNA reads as TGTGCCACCAGCAGAGATTTCTCGTTTGGGGGGCTCAATGGCTACACCTTC. The chain couples TRBV15 to TRBJ1-2; a weak D match, TRBD1 (6 bases). Trimming removed 0 bases at V and 6 bases at J, with 20 bases between. CDR1 and CDR2 from the germline V gene are LNHNV and YYDKDF (reference sequence). The CDR3 runs 17 residues.